This paragraph reports one T cell receptor (beta chain). The antigen is undetermined. Sequencing was performed with immunoSEQ multiplex PCR; in TCRdb, only in-frame clones are kept and a portion is missing. Among just over 150,000 clones listed, 85% to 95% were seen once. The data originate from a study of T cell responses to AZD1222 COVID-19 vaccine. Study-level results: Among vaccine-associated CD4 TCRs, coverage spanned spike, with dominance at 160-218 and 743-854. It was only after the peak T cell response that any repertoires were sampled. The sample set comprised mostly white British donors with more females, and clonal diversity was possibly underestimated.

This CDR3 comprises 15 residues. Germline V lookup: CDR1 WSHSY, CDR2 SAAADI. Trimming shortened V by 3 bases and J by 4 bases, and 14 bases separated the two germline ends. Sample: peripheral blood, taken 28 days after the second AZD1222 dose. This chain uses TRBV10-2 with TRBJ2-3; maybe TRBD2 (6 bases). The clonotype comes from an adult who received the AZD1222 COVID-19 vaccine. This chain's CDR3 is CASSDLAVAADTQYF. DNA for the CDR3: TGCGCCAGCAGTGATTTAGCGGTGGCGGCAGATACGCAGTATTTT.